This T cell receptor beta chain was obtained from a study of blood T cell repertoires in COVID-19. Study summary: Donors in the United States, Italy and Spain gave samples during acute or convalescent COVID-19. The cDNA or gDNA used as material had been derived from T cells, B-cell-depleted T cells, or PBMCs.

This clone has just one count. In the original processing: Using reference gene primer amplification, nucleated cell counts were estimated. The table came from immunoSEQ multiplex PCR; TCRdb's copy has only in-frame clones and leaves some out. That table furnishes V, J and clone size, whereas the DNA furnished D and trimming. The sample has around 210,000 clones, approximately 82% seen once; the top ten hold under 15%. Per germline, CDR1 SGHAT and CDR2 FQNNGV. This CDR3 is built from 15 residues. V was clipped by 0 bases and J by 3 bases, with 12 bases between them. The sequence was collected from a human donor in a cohort sampled during active COVID-19. Input material: peripheral blood. The chain has TRBV11-2 and TRBJ2-7, with a possible D match to TRBD2 (6 bases). This chain's CDR3 is CASSLDIAESYEQYF. The CDR3 nucleotides read TGTGCCAGCAGCTTAGACATAGCGGAAAGCTACGAGCAGTACTTC.